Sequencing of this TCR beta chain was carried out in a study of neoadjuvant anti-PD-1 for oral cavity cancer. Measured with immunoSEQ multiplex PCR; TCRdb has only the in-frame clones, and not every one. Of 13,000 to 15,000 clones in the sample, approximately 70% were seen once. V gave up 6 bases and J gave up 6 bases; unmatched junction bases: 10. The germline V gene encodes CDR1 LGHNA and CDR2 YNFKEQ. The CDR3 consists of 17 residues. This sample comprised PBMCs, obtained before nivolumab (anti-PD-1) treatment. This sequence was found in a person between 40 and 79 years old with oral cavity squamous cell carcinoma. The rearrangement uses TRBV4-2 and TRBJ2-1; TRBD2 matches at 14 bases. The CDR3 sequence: CASRPRGTSGSPNEQFF. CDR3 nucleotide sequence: TGTGCCAGCAGGCCACGCGGGACTAGCGGGAGCCCCAATGAGCAGTTCTTC.